This TCR beta chain was profiled in a study of OX40 agonist ivuxolimab in advanced cancers. General study points: At doses 0.1 to 3.0 mg/kg, CD4+ and CD8+ clones expanded. CD8+ T cells were the subset that, on average, had more expanded clones than CD4+.

Germline lookup yields CDR1 SGHVS and CDR2 FQNEAQ. The V and J ends lost 5 bases and 5 bases, in that order; junction bases with no gene match: 8. The CDR3 loop spans 14 amino acids. Remarks on this clone: Its antigen is unknown.

Produced via immunoSEQ multiplex PCR; TCRdb's table is partial and in-frame only. Of some 64,000 clones in the sample, about 85% were seen once. V and J are TRBV7-8 and TRBJ1-2; TRBD1 agrees at 7 bases. This receptor was obtained from an adult with an advanced solid tumor such as melanoma, head and neck, liver or kidney cancer. Here the sequenced sample was CD4+ or CD8+ T cells sorted from blood, taken in a trial of the OX40 agonist ivuxolimab. The CDR3 sequence is CASSRAGGSYGYTF. CDR3 in DNA: TGTGCCAGCAGCCGTGCAGGGGGGTCATATGGCTACACCTTC.